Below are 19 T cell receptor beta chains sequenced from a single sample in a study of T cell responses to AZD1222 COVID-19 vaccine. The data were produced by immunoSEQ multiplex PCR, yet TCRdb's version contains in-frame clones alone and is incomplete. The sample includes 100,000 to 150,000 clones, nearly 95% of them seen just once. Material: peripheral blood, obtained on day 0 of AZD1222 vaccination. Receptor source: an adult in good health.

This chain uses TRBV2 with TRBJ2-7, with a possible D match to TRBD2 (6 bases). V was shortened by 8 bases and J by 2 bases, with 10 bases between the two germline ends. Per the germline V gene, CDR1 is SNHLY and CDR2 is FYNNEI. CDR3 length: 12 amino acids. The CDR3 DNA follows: TGTGCCAGCGGAGGGGTTACCTACGAGCAGTACTTC. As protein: CASGGVTYEQYF. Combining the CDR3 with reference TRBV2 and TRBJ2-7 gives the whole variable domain EPEVTQTPSHQVTQMGQEVILRCVPISNHLYFYWYRQILGQKVEFLVSFYNNEISEKSEIFDDQFSVERPDGSNFTLKIRSTKLEDSAMYFCASGGVTYEQYFGPGTRLTVT.

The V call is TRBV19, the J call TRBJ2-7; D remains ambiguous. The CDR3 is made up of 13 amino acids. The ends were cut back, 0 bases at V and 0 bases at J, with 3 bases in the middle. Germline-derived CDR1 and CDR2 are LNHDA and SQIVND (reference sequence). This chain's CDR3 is CASSIDGSYEQYF. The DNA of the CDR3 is TGTGCCAGTAGTATAGACGGCTCCTACGAGCAGTACTTC.

DNA for the CDR3: TGTGCCAGCAGCGCACCCGGGAGAGCGGGAGTCCCGGGCACCGGGGAGCTGTTTTTT. Translating gives CASSAPGRAGVPGTGELFF. This chain uses TRBV7-3 with TRBJ2-2; 8 bases agree with TRBD2. Per germline, CDR1 SGHTA and CDR2 FQGTGA. This CDR3 has 19 amino acids. V shed 5 bases and J 4 bases; nucleotides not matched to a gene: 18.

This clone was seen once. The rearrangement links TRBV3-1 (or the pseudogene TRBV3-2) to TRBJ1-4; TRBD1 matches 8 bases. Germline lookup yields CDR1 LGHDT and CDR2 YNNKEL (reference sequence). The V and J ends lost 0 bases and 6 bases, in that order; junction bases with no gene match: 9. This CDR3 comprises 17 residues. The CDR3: CASSQDPPRGRDEKLFF. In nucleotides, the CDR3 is TGTGCCAGCAGCCAAGACCCCCCCAGGGGGCGCGATGAAAAACTGTTTTTT.

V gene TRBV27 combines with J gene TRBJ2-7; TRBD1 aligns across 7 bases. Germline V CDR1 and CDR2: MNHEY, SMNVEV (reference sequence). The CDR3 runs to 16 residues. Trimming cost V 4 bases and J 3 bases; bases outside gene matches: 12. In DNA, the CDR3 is TGTGCCAGCAGTTCTGAGCGACAGGGTGGCGTCTACGAGCAGTACTTC. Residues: CASSSERQGGVYEQYF.

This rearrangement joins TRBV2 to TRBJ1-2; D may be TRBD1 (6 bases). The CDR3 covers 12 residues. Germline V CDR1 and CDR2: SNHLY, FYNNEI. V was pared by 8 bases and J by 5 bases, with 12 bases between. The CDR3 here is CASRTALYGYTF. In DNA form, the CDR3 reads TGTGCCAGCCGGACAGCCCTTTATGGCTACACCTTC.

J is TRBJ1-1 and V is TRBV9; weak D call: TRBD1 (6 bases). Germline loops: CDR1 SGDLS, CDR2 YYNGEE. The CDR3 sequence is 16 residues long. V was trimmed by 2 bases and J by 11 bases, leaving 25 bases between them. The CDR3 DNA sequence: TGTGCCAGCAGCGTTCTTTGGGGGGCGATCCCACTACCCGCTTTCTTT. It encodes CASSVLWGAIPLPAFF.

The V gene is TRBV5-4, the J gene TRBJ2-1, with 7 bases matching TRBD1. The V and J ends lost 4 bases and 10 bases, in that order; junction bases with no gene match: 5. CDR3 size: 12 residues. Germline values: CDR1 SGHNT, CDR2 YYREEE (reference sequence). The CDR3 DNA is TGTGCCAGCAGCACTAACAGGGGCGAGCAGTTCTTC. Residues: CASSTNRGEQFF. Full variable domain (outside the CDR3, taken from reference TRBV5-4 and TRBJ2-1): ETGVTQSPTHLIKTRGQQVTLRCSSQSGHNTVSWYQQALGQGPQFIFQYYREEENGRGNFPPRFSGLQFPNYSSELNVNALELDDSALYLCASSTNRGEQFFGPGTRLTVL.

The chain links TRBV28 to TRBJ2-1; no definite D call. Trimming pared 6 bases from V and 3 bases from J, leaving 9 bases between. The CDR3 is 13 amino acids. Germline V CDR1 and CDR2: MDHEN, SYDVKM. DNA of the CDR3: TGTGCCAGCAGGCTGAACGTCTACAATGAGCAGTTCTTC. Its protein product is CASRLNVYNEQFF.

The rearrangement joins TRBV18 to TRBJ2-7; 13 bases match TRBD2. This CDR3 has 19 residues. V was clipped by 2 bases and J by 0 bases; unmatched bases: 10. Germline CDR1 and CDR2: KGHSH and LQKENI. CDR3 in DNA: TGTGCCAGCTCACCAATTTACCGGACTAGCGGGAGCCTCTCCTACGAGCAGTACTTC. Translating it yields CASSPIYRTSGSLSYEQYF.

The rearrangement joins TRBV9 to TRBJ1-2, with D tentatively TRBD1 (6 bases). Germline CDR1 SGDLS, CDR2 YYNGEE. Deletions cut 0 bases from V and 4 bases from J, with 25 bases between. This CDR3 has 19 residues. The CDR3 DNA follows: TGTGCCAGCAGCGTAGCGAAGCCCGGGAGGGGGGGCGGCCTCTATGGCTACACCTTC. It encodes CASSVAKPGRGGGLYGYTF.

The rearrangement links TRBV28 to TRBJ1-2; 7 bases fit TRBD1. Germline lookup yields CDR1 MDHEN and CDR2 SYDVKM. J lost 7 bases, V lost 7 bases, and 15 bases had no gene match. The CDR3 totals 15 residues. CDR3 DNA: TGTGCCAGCACCCAGGAGACAGGGATCGAGCGTGGCTACACCTTC. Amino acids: CASTQETGIERGYTF.

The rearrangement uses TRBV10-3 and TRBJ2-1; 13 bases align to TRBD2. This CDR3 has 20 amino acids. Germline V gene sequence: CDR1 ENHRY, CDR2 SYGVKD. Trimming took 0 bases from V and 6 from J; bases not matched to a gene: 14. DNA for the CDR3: TGTGCCATCAGTGAGTCCGAAACGGCCCGACTAGCGGGGGGATCCAATGAGCAGTTCTTC. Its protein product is CAISESETARLAGGSNEQFF.

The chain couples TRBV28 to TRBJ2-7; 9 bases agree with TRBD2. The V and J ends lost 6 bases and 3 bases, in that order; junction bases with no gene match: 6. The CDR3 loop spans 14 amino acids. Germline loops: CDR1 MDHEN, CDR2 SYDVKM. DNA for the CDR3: TGTGCCAGCAGAGGGGCTAGCGGGAACTACGAGCAGTACTTC. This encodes CASRGASGNYEQYF.

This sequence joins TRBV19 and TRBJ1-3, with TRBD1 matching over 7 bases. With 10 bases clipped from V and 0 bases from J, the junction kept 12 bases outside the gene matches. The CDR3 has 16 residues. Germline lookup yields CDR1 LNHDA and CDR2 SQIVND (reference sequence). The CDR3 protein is CATGLLQGPSGNTIYF. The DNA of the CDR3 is TGTGCCACCGGACTCTTACAGGGGCCCTCTGGAAACACCATATATTTT.

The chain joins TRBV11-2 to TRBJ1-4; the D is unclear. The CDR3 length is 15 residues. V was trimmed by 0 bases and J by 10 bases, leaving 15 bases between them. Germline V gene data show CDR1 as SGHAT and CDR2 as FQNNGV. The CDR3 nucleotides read TGTGCCAGCAGCTTAGAGGCGGCTAAAGCGGTAAAACTGTTTTTT. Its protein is CASSLEAAKAVKLFF.

The chain's CDR3 is CASSPTRGSNTGELFF. In DNA form, the CDR3 reads TGTGCCAGCAGCCCAACCCGCGGATCGAACACCGGGGAGCTGTTTTTT. This rearrangement joins TRBV11-3 to TRBJ2-2, with D unresolved. CDR3 size: 16 residues. From germline, CDR1 is SGHNT and CDR2 YENEEA. V was trimmed by 5 bases and J by 0 bases, leaving 13 bases between them.

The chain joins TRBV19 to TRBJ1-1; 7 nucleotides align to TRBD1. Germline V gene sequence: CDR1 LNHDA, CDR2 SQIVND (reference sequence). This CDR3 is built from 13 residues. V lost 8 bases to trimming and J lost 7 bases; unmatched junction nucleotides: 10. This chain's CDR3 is CASSGGSVDEAFF. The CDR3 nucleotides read TGTGCCAGTTCAGGGGGATCCGTGGATGAAGCTTTCTTT. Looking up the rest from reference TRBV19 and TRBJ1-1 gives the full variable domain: DGGITQSPKYLFRKEGQNVTLSCEQNLNHDAMYWYRQDPGQGLRLIYYSQIVNDFQKGDIAEGYSVSREKKESFPLTVTSAQKNPTAFYLCASSGGSVDEAFFGQGTRLTVV.

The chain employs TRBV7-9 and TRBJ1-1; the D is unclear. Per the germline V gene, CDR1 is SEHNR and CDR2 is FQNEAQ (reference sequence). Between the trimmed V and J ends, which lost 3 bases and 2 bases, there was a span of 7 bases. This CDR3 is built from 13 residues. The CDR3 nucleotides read TGTGCCAGCAGCTTCGAGTCTAACACTGAAGCTTTCTTT. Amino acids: CASSFESNTEAFF.